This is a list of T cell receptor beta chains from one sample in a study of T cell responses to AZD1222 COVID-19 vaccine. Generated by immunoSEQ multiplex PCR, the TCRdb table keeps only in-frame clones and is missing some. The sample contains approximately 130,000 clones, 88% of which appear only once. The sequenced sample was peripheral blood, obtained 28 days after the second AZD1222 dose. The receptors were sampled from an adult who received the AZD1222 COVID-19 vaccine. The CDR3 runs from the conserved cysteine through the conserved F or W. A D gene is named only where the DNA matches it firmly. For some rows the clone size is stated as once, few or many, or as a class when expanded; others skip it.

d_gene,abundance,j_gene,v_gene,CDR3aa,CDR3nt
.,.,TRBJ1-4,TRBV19,CASSGGRANEKLFF,TGTGCCAGTAGTGGGGGGAGAGCTAATGAAAAACTGTTTTTT
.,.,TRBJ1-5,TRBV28,CASSGVKPQHF,TGTGCCAGCAGTGGGGTTAAGCCCCAGCATTTT
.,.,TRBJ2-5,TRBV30,CAWNPRGETQYF,TGTGCCTGGAACCCCAGGGGAGAGACCCAGTACTTC
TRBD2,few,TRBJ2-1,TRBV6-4,CASSVSGTSGYNEQFF,TGTGCCAGCAGCGTCTCCGGGACTAGCGGATACAATGAGCAGTTCTTC
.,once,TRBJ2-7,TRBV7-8,CASSPVGSYEQYF,TGTGCCAGCAGCCCTGTGGGCTCCTACGAGCAGTACTTC
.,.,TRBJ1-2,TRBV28,CASSREKNGYTF,TGTGCCAGCAGCCGGGAAAAGAACGGCTACACCTTC
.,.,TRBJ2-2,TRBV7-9,CASSSYPQTKNTGELFF,TGTGCCAGCAGCTCCTATCCTCAGACAAAGAACACCGGGGAGCTGTTTTTT
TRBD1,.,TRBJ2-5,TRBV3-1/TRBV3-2,CASRQQGQETQYF,TGTGCCAGCCGTCAGCAGGGACAGGAGACCCAGTACTTC
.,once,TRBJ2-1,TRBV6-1,CASSERRDTSYEFF,TGTGCCAGCAGTGAACGAAGGGACACCTCCTATGAGTTCTTC
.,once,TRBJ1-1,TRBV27,CASSEPHSTEAFF,TGTGCCAGCAGTGAACCTCACAGCACTGAAGCTTTCTTT